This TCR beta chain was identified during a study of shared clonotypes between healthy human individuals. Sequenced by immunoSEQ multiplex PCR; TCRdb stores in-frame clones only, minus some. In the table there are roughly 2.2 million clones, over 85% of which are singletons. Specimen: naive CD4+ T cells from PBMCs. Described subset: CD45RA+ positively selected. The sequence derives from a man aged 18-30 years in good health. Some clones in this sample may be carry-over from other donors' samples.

DNA of the CDR3: TGTGCCAGCAGCTCCGGACAGGGCGAGGGGGAAGCTTTCTTT. Translation: CASSSGQGEGEAFF. The rearrangement uses TRBV7-9 and TRBJ1-1, with TRBD1 matching 8 bases. Germline CDR1 and CDR2: SEHNR and FQNEAQ (reference sequence). Trimming took 4 bases from V and 8 from J; bases not matched to a gene: 9. The CDR3 spans 14 residues.